This T cell receptor (beta chain) was recovered during a study of control samples from healthy donors and cancer patients. Repertoires were generated with immunoSEQ multiplex PCR, while TCRdb's copy carries only in-frame clones and drops some. The sample consists of roughly 190,000 clones, 91% of them appearing once. The CDR3 extends over 12 amino acids. The J segment lost 6 bases and the V segment lost 2 bases, leaving 1 base of the junction unmatched. Germline CDR1 is KGHSH and CDR2 is LQKENI. Sequencing input: blood. The rearrangement uses TRBV18 and TRBJ2-7; 7 positions agree with TRBD2. This TCR was recovered from a woman in her thirties in good health. The CDR3 nucleotides read TGTGCCAGCTCACCATCGGGGGGCGAGCAGTACTTC. Amino acid sequence: CASSPSGGEQYF.